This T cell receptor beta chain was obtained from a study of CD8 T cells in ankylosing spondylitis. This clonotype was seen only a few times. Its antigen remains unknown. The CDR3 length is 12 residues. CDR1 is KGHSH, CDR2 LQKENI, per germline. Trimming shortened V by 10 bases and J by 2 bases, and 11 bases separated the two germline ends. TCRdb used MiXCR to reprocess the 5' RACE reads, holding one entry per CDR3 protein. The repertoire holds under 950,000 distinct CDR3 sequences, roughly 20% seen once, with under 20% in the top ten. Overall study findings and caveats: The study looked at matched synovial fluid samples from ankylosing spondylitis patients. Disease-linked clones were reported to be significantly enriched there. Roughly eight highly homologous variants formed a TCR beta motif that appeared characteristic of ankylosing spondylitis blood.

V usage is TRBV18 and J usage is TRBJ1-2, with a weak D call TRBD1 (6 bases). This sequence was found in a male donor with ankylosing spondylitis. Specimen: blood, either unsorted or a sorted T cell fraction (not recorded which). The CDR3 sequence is CATGQLNYGYTF. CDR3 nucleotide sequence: TGTGCCACCGGACAGCTCAACTATGGCTACACCTTC.